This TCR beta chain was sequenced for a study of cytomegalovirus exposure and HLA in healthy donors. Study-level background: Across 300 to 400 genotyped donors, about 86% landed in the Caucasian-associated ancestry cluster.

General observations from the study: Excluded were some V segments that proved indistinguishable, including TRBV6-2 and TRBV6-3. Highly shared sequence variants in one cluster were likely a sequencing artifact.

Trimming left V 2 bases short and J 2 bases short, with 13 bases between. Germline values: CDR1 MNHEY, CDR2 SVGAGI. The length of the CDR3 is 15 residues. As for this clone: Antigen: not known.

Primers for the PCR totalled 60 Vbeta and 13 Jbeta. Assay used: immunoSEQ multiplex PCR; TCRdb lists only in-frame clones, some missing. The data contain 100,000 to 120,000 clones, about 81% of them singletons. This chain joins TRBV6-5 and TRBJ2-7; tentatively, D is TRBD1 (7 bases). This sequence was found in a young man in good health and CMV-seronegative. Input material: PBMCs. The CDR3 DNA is TGTGCCAGCAGTTACGCGGCGGGACAGCCCTACGAGCAGTACTTC. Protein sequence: CASSYAAGQPYEQYF.